The rows below give T cell receptor beta chains drawn from one sample of a study of T cell responses to AZD1222 COVID-19 vaccine. Sequencing used immunoSEQ multiplex PCR; TCRdb keeps in-frame clones, though not all of them. The repertoire has 130,000 to 150,000 clones, roughly 89% of them found once; the top ten carry roughly 1.8%. The sequencing used peripheral blood, collected 28 days after the second AZD1222 dose. The receptors derive from an adult who received the AZD1222 COVID-19 vaccine. Each CDR3 is given with its conserved first and last residue. D genes are given only for firm matches.

V gene	D gene	J gene	CDR3 protein
TRBV7-9	NA	TRBJ2-5	CASRLGAAGETQYF
TRBV5-1	TRBD2	TRBJ2-3	CASSPTSGTTDTQYF
TRBV5-4	NA	TRBJ2-1	CASSEGTGSYNEQFF
TRBV7-9	NA	TRBJ1-2	CASSLASSYGYTF
TRBV19	TRBD1	TRBJ1-5	CASSPDPGQGLGQPQHF
TRBV3-1/TRBV3-2	NA	TRBJ1-1	CASSQLPGEAFF
TRBV9	TRBD1	TRBJ2-1	CASSVGDRVYNEQFF
TRBV5-6	NA	TRBJ2-5	CASPARRRVRRETQYF
TRBV27	NA	TRBJ1-1	CASSPGSGGAFF
TRBV27	NA	TRBJ2-7	CASSYGKTYEQYF
TRBV24-1	NA	TRBJ1-6	CATRVAGSYNSPLHF
TRBV19	NA	TRBJ1-4	CASSSLGTNEKLFF
TRBV6-5	TRBD2	TRBJ2-3	CASSSGTSGLTDTQYF
TRBV5-8	NA	TRBJ1-5	CASSLAGLSNQPQHF
TRBV19	NA	TRBJ1-1	CASSIAAGSRRVEAFF
TRBV28	TRBD2	TRBJ2-3	CASSPILGLAGISTDTQYF
TRBV7-8	NA	TRBJ1-1	CASSRWGGGTEAFF
TRBV5-1	TRBD2	TRBJ2-5	CASSLAPGGQETQYF
TRBV11-3	NA	TRBJ1-2	CASSPGSLGNGYTF
TRBV3-1/TRBV3-2	NA	TRBJ2-7	CASSVGYEQYF
TRBV6-5	NA	TRBJ1-1	CASTRYTEAFF
TRBV4-2	NA	TRBJ1-4	CASSQDQAGWEKLFF
TRBV11-3	NA	TRBJ2-2	CASSFSHTRELFF
TRBV19	TRBD2	TRBJ2-7	CASSISGGPYEQYF
TRBV7-2	NA	TRBJ1-2	CASSLGPQVGYTF
TRBV3-1/TRBV3-2	TRBD1	TRBJ1-5	CASSHRGSGTGNNQPQHF
TRBV7-9	TRBD2	TRBJ2-1	CASSLGTSYYNEQFF
TRBV12-5	NA	TRBJ1-5	CASGLDAQPQHF
TRBV27	TRBD1	TRBJ1-5	CASSKDRANQPQHF
TRBV5-4	NA	TRBJ2-7	CASSLDPSPYEQYF
TRBV11-1	NA	TRBJ2-7	CASSLDRFGGYEQYF
TRBV4-3	NA	TRBJ2-3	CASSQGGGISTDTQYF
TRBV7-2	NA	TRBJ2-3	CASSFRGTDTQYF
TRBV29-1	NA	TRBJ2-7	CSVEGRPGSYEQYF
TRBV2	NA	TRBJ1-5	CASSDRLGAANQPQHF
TRBV5-6	NA	TRBJ2-1	CASSLGSVHNEQFF
TRBV24-1	NA	TRBJ1-1	CATSDGARTEAFF